This TCR beta chain was observed in a study of CD8+CD57+ T cells in acquired aplastic anemia. At the level of the study: The average for DNA from sorted CD4+ and CD8+ cells was 2.5 to 4 ug. In CD4+ cells, healthy donors produced an average of about 10 million reads.

This clonotype has ten or more counts. The antigen is unknown. Trimming stripped 3 bases from V and 7 bases from J, with 12 bases between. The CDR3 is 13 residues long. Germline lookup yields CDR1 DFQATT and CDR2 SNEGSKA (reference sequence). Study-level findings and limits: No significant difference in CD8+ Simpson's diversity was found between patients and controls. Common to patients and controls were twenty-nine CD8+ CDR3 sequences.

The study profiled TCR beta VDJ and CDR3 using genomic DNA as template. A single record per CDR3 protein comes from TCRdb applying MiXCR to the reads. The sample has 400,000 to 500,000 distinct CDR3 sequences, roughly 68% seen once. The sequence came from a human donor in good health, serving as a control. J is TRBJ2-2 and V is TRBV20-1, with TRBD2 as a possible D gene (6 bases). Sequencing was performed on sorted CD4+, CD8+, or CD8+CD57+ T cells (not recorded which) from PBMCs. The CDR3 region has the DNA TGCAGTGCTAGCCGGGGGACGGGCGGGGAGCTGTTTTTT. This translates into CSASRGTGGELFF.